This entry lists 11 T cell receptor beta chains sequenced from one sample in a study. TCRdb reprocessed the RT-PCR reads with MiXCR, giving one entry per CDR3 protein. The sample has approximately 720,000 distinct CDR3 sequences; 13% to 15% are singletons. The sequenced material came from memory CD4+ T cells from blood. The origin of the receptors is a female donor in good health, serving as a healthy control.

The chain links TRBV12-3 or TRBV12-4 to TRBJ2-5, with 7 positions matching TRBD2. The junction had 6 bases not matched to a gene; V was cut back by 6 bases and J by 5 bases. This CDR3 comprises 13 residues. The DNA for the CDR3 is TGTGCCAGCAGCACGGGGGGTAAGGAGACCCAGTACTTC. As protein: CASSTGGKETQYF.

This clonotype was picked up many times. The gene calls are TRBV7-2 and TRBJ1-3, with D tentatively TRBD1 (6 bases). Germline CDR1 SGHTA, CDR2 FQGNSA. This CDR3 comprises 15 residues. V gave up 5 bases and J gave up 4 bases, with 15 bases separating them. This CDR3 reads CASSPAGTLGNTIYF. The CDR3 DNA reads as TGTGCCAGCAGCCCTGCCGGGACATTAGGAAACACCATATATTTT.

This clonotype was observed at least ten times. The rearrangement joins TRBV20-1 to TRBJ1-2; D may be TRBD1 (6 bases). Germline-derived CDR1 and CDR2 are DFQATT and SNEGSKA (reference sequence). V lost 5 bases to trimming and J lost 2 bases, with 12 bases between them. This CDR3 comprises 13 residues. The CDR3 here is CSAPIDRNYGYTF. The CDR3 DNA follows: TGCAGTGCTCCCATCGACAGGAACTATGGCTACACCTTC.

The chain is built from TRBV7-3 and TRBJ2-3; possibly TRBD2 for D (5 bases). Trimming left V 5 bases short and J 6 bases short, with 12 bases between. This CDR3 spans 13 amino acids. Germline CDR1 SGHTA, CDR2 FQGTGA. As DNA, the CDR3 is TGTGCCAGCAGCCCTGGACGAGGGGATACGCAGTATTTT. It codes for CASSPGRGDTQYF.

V gene TRBV30 combines with J gene TRBJ1-1; 9 bases match TRBD1. The germline gives CDR1 GTSNPN, CDR2 SVGIG (reference sequence). Trimming removed 2 bases from V and 6 bases from J; junction bases left unmatched: 7. The CDR3 runs 14 residues. For the CDR3, the DNA is TGTGCCTGGAGTTTAGGACAGGGGATCTCTGAAGCTTTCTTT. Its translation: CAWSLGQGISEAFF.

This clonotype was counted between two and nine times. The chain has TRBV10-3 and TRBJ1-1; TRBD1 matches 10 bases. The CDR3 has 16 residues. Germline CDR1 is ENHRY and CDR2 is SYGVKD. Trimming at V came to 4 bases and at J to 5 bases, leaving 10 bases not matched to a gene. The CDR3 protein is CAISADRGRGDTEAFF. CDR3 nucleotide sequence: TGTGCCATCAGTGCCGACAGGGGGCGAGGGGATACTGAAGCTTTCTTT.

This clonotype was observed a few times. CDR3 in amino acids: CASSSRSGQETQYF. For the CDR3, the DNA is TGTGCCAGCAGCTCTAGGTCCGGACAAGAGACCCAGTACTTC. This chain connects TRBV7-6 to TRBJ2-5, with D unresolved. The germline gives CDR1 SGHVS, CDR2 FNYEAQ. V was shortened by 4 bases and J by 2 bases, with 11 bases between the two germline ends. The CDR3 runs to 14 residues.

The V gene is TRBV7-2, the J gene TRBJ2-7; D uncertain. V lost 5 bases, J lost 5 bases, and 16 bases lay in between. CDR1 SGHTA and CDR2 FQGNSA come from the germline V gene. There are 14 residues in the CDR3. The CDR3 sequence: CASSPQPRLNEQYF. The DNA of the CDR3 is TGTGCCAGCAGCCCGCAGCCCAGGTTAAACGAGCAGTACTTC.

The chain recombines TRBV7-2 with TRBJ2-1, with 15 bases lining up with TRBD2. This CDR3 has 17 residues. J lost 7 bases, V lost 5 bases, and 9 bases had no gene match. Germline CDR1 and CDR2: SGHTA and FQGNSA. The CDR3 DNA is TGTGCCAGCAGCCCTCGTAGGGGGACTAGCGGGAGGAATGAGCAGTTCTTC. Translating it yields CASSPRRGTSGRNEQFF.

This sequence joins TRBV11-2 and TRBJ1-2; D is perhaps TRBD1 (5 bases). The V gene's germline CDR1 is SGHAT and CDR2 FQNNGV. V shed 3 bases and J shed 6 bases, with 20 bases lying between them. This CDR3 contains 16 residues. DNA for the CDR3: TGTGCCAGCAGCTTCCGGTTAGGGGAGAGGAATGATGGCTACACCTTC. As protein: CASSFRLGERNDGYTF.

This clonotype was seen a few times. The V call is TRBV15, the J call TRBJ2-5, with 7 bases lining up with TRBD2. V was clipped by 1 base and J by 5 bases; unmatched bases: 7. The CDR3 runs to 15 residues. The V gene's germline CDR1 is LNHNV and CDR2 YYDKDF (reference sequence). The CDR3 reads CATSRVASGYETQYF. The CDR3 DNA is TGTGCCACCAGCAGAGTCGCTAGCGGTTACGAGACCCAGTACTTC. Combining the CDR3 with reference TRBV15 and TRBJ2-5 gives the whole variable domain DAMVIQNPRYQVTQFGKPVTLSCSQTLNHNVMYWYQQKSSQAPKLLFHYYDKDFNNEADTPDNFQSRRPNTSFCFLDIRSPGLGDTAMYLCATSRVASGYETQYFGPGTRLLVL.